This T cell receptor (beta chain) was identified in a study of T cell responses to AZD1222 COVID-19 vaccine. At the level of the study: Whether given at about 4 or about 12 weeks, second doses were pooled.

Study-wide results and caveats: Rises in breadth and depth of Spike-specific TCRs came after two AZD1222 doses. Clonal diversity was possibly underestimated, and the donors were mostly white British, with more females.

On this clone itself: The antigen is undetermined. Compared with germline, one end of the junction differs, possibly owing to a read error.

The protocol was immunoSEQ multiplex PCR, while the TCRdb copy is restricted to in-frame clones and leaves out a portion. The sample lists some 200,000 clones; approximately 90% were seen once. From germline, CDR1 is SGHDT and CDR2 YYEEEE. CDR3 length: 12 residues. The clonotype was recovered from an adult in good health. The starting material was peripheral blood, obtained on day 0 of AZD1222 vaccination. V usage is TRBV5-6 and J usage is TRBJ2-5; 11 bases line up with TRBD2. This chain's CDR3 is CASSPGGLAEHF. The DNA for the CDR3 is TGTGCCAGCAGCCCGGGGGGACTAGCGGAGCACTTC.